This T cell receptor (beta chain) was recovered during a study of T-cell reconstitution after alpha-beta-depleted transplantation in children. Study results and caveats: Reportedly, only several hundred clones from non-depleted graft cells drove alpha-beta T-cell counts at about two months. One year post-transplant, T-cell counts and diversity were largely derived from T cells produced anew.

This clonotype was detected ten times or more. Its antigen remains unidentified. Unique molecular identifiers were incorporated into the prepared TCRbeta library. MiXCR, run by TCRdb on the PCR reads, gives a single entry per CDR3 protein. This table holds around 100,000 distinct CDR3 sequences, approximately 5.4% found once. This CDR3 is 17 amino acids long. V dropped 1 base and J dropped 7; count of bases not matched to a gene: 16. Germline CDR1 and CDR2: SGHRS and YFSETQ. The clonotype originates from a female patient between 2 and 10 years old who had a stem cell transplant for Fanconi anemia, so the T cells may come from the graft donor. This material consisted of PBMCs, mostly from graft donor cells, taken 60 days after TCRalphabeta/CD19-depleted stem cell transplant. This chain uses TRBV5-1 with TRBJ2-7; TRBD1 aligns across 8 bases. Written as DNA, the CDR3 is TGCGCCAGCAGCTTGTTAATAGATTCGGACAGGGCCGAGGAGCAGTACTTC. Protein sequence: CASSLLIDSDRAEEQYF.